One TCR beta chain is described in this entry. This record belongs to a study of shared clonotypes between healthy human individuals. CD45RO-negative, CCR7-positively selected cells formed the naive CD8 fraction, excluding terminally differentiated effector memory CD45RA+ cells. There were only Caucasian adults among the donors, and all lived in Nashville, Tennessee. V lost 6 bases to trimming and J lost 5 bases, with 16 bases between them. Per germline, CDR1 LNHDA and CDR2 SQIVND (reference sequence). This CDR3 spans 14 amino acids. Generated by immunoSEQ multiplex PCR, the TCRdb table keeps only in-frame clones and is missing some. The sample contains some 2.1 million clones, about 95% of which appear only once.

The receptor's source is a man between 18 and 35 years old in good health. The rearrangement links TRBV19 to TRBJ2-5; D possibly corresponds to TRBD1 (6 bases). Sequencing was done on a sample of naive CD8+ T cells sorted from blood. The CDR3 is CASSTTGLRETQYF. The CDR3 DNA is TGTGCCAGTAGCACCACAGGGTTGCGGGAGACCCAGTACTTC.